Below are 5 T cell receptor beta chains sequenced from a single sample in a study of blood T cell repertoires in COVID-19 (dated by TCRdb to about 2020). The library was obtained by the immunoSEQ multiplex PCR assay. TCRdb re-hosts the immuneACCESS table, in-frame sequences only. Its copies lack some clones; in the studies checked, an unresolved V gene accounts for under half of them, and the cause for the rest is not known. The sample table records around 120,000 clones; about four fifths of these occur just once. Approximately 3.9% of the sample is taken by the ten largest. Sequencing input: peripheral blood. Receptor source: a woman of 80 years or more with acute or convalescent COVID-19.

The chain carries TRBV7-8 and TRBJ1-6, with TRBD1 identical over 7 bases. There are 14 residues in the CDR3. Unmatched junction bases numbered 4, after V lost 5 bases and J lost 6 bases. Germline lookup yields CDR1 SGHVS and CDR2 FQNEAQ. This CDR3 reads CASSKRDSNSPLHF. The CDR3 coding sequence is TGTGCCAGCAGCAAACGGGACAGTAATTCACCCCTCCACTTT.

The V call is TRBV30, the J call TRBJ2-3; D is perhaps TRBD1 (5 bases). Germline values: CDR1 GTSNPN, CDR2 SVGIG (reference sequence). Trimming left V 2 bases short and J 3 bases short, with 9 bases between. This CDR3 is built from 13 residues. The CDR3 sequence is CAWSIQGTDTQYF. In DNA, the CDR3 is TGTGCCTGGAGTATTCAGGGAACAGATACGCAGTATTTT.

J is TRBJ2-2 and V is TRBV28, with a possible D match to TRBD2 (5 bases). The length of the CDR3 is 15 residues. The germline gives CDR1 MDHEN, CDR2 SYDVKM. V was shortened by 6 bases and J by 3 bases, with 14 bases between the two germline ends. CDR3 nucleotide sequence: TGTGCCAGCAGCCGGTTAGCGAGGGACACCGGGGAGCTGTTTTTT. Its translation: CASSRLARDTGELFF.

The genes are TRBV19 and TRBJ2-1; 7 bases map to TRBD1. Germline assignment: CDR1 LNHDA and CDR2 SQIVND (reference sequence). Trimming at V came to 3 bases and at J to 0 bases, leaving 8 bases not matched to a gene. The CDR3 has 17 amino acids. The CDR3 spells CASSIATGQSSYNEQFF. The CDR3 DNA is TGTGCCAGTAGTATTGCGACAGGGCAGAGCTCCTACAATGAGCAGTTCTTC.

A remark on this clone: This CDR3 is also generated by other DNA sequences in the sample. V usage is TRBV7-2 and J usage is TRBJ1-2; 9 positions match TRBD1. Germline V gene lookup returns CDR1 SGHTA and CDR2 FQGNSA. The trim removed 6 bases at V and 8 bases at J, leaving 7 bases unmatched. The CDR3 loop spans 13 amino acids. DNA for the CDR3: TGTGCCAGCAGTTTACAGGGGGCGCGCGGCTACACCTTC. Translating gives CASSLQGARGYTF.